This TCR beta chain was sequenced in a study of T and B cells in COVID-19 patients. Across the study: Active-infection patients were older, median around 62 years, than recovered patients, median about 37 years. Study results and caveats: Symptomatic-phase blood samples from mildly ill patients and early samples from severe cases were scarce. CD4+, regulatory T cell, CD8+ and sorted SARS-CoV-2-responsive or tetramer+ T cells were not yet sequenced.

Multiplex PCR with BIOMED2 TRB-A/B primer pools amplified TRB rearrangements. TCRdb itself ran the multiplex PCR reads through MiXCR, one entry per CDR3 protein. The sample has 20,000 to 30,000 distinct CDR3 sequences, approximately 32% seen once. Each TRB amplification used roughly 220-550 ng of genomic DNA from blood. Trimming at V came to 4 bases and at J to 5 bases, leaving 8 bases not matched to a gene. Germline V gene lookup returns CDR1 LNHDA and CDR2 SQIVND (reference sequence). This CDR3 contains 16 residues. This clonotype was observed once. Its specificity is not known. Source material: blood. This receptor was obtained from a human donor who had recovered from COVID-19. V gene TRBV19 combines with J gene TRBJ2-3; 11 nucleotides line up with TRBD2. CDR3 protein: CASSKISGGAGDTQYF. CDR3 nucleotide sequence: TGTGCCAGTAGTAAAATTAGCGGGGGGGCAGGAGATACGCAGTATTTT.